This entry lists 9 T cell receptor beta chains sequenced from one sample in a study of blood T cell repertoires in COVID-19. The data were produced by immunoSEQ multiplex PCR, yet TCRdb's version contains in-frame clones alone and is incomplete. The sample records 130,000 to 150,000 clones, roughly 79% being singletons. Sequenced sample: peripheral blood. The receptors here all came from a human donor with acute or convalescent COVID-19. The donor label of this sample is uncertain.

Only one count was recorded for this clone. The CDR3, as DNA: TGTGCCAGCAGCTTCGGCGGGGGGGGCTATGGCTACACCTTC. Protein: CASSFGGGGYGYTF. V and J are TRBV7-8 and TRBJ1-2; a possible D gene is TRBD1 (5 bases). This CDR3 contains 14 residues. The V end lost 3 bases, the J end lost 4 bases, and 12 bases lay between the germline ends. Per germline, CDR1 SGHVS and CDR2 FQNEAQ.

The chain combines TRBV20-1 with TRBJ1-2, with 9 bases lining up with TRBD1. Germline V gives CDR1 DFQATT, CDR2 SNEGSKA (reference sequence). The CDR3 is 11 amino acids. The CDR3: CAGQGGYGYTF. The CDR3 bases are TGCGCGGGACAGGGAGGCTATGGCTACACCTTC.

Points on this clone: Distinct nucleotide sequences in the sample also encode this CDR3. V is TRBV27 and J is TRBJ2-7; unclear D gene. The germline gives CDR1 MNHEY, CDR2 SMNVEV (reference sequence). V lost 2 bases and J lost 0, with 8 bases in between. This CDR3 is built from 14 residues. The CDR3 here is CASSLAASSYEQYF. DNA for the CDR3: TGTGCCAGCAGTTTAGCGGCTTCCTCCTACGAGCAGTACTTC.

The J gene is TRBJ2-2, the V gene TRBV5-1; tentatively, D is TRBD2 (5 bases). Trimming removed 2 bases from V and 5 bases from J, with 10 bases in between. CDR1 is SGHRS, CDR2 YFSETQ, per germline. This CDR3 has 14 residues. CDR3 region: CASSLQSGTGELFF. DNA for the CDR3: TGCGCCAGCAGCTTACAGTCGGGGACCGGGGAGCTGTTTTTT.

This chain joins TRBV19 and TRBJ2-3; the match to TRBD2 covers 13 bases. The CDR3 has 16 amino acids. The V gene's germline CDR1 is LNHDA and CDR2 SQIVND (reference sequence). The trim removed 7 bases at V and 5 bases at J, leaving 9 bases unmatched. CDR3 DNA sequence: TGTGCCAGTACCGCCGGGACTAGCGGGGTCGGAGATACGCAGTATTTT. Translated: CASTAGTSGVGDTQYF.

The rearrangement uses TRBV10-2 and TRBJ1-6; a possible D gene is TRBD1 (6 bases). Per the germline V gene, CDR1 is WSHSY and CDR2 is SAAADI. This CDR3 has 15 amino acids. V was cut by 0 bases and J by 7 bases, with 10 bases left in between. The CDR3 spells CASSESWGLNSPLHF. In nucleotides, the CDR3 is TGCGCCAGCAGTGAGTCTTGGGGGCTGAATTCACCCCTCCACTTT.

CDR3 nucleotide sequence: TGCGCCAGCAGCTACAGGGGGAACACTGAAGCTTTCTTT. Translating it yields CASSYRGNTEAFF. V gene TRBV5-1 combines with J gene TRBJ1-1; 7 bases match TRBD1. V shed 3 bases, J shed 1 base, and the junction held 0 bases outside the gene matches. Germline CDR1 reads SGHRS; CDR2 reads YFSETQ. The CDR3 length is 13 residues. The full variable domain, its missing parts supplied by reference TRBV5-1 and TRBJ1-1, is KAGVTQTPRYLIKTRGQQVTLSCSPISGHRSVSWYQQTPGQGLQFLFEYFSETQRNKGNFPGRFSGRQFSNSRSEMNVSTLELGDSALYLCASSYRGNTEAFFGQGTRLTVV.

The chain links TRBV30 to TRBJ1-4; D unresolved. V shed 5 bases and J shed 0 bases, with 13 bases lying between them. This CDR3 spans 15 amino acids. Germline CDR1 GTSNPN, CDR2 SVGIG (reference sequence). The CDR3 protein is CAWAALGATNEKLFF. CDR3 sequence (DNA): TGTGCCTGGGCCGCGTTGGGCGCAACTAATGAAAAACTGTTTTTT.

This sequence joins TRBV6-5 and TRBJ1-5, with D maybe TRBD1 (6 bases). V lost 0 bases, J lost 1 base, and 7 bases lay in between. Germline CDR1 is MNHEY and CDR2 is SVGAGI. The length of the CDR3 is 15 residues. CDR3 region: CASSYSRGSNQPQHF. CDR3 DNA: TGTGCCAGCAGTTACTCCAGGGGCAGCAATCAGCCCCAGCATTTT.